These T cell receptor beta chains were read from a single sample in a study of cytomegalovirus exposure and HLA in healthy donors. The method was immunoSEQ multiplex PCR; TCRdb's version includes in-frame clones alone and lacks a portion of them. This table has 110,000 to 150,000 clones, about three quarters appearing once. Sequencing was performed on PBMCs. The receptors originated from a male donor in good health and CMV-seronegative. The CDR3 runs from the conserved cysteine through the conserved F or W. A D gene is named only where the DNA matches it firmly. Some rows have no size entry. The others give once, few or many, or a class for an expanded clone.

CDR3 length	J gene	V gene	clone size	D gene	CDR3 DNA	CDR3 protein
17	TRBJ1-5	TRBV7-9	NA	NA	TGTGCCAGCAGCTTAGCTACGGCAGGGTATAGCAATCAGCCCCAGCATTTT	CASSLATAGYSNQPQHF
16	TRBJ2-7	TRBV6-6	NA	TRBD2	TGTGCCAGCAGTTATTCCGATCTAGCGGTTTCCTACGAGCAGTACTTC	CASSYSDLAVSYEQYF
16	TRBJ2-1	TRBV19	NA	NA	TGTGCCAGTAGTATAAACTCAGCGAACTCCTACAATGAGCAGTTCTTC	CASSINSANSYNEQFF
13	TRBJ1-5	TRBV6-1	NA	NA	TGTGCCAGCAGGGAGGGGCCCCATCAGCCCCAGCATTTT	CASREGPHQPQHF
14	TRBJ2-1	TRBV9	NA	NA	TGTGCCAGCAGCCCGGACTACCACCACAATGAGCAGTTCTTC	CASSPDYHHNEQFF
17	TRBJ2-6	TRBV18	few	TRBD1	TGTGCCAGCTCACCTTTAGGGACAGCCTCTGGGGCCAACGTCCTGACTTTC	CASSPLGTASGANVLTF
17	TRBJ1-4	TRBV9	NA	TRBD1	TGTGCCAGCAGCGCCGGGACAGGGCTCTCGATCAGAGAAAAACTGTTTTTT	CASSAGTGLSIREKLFF
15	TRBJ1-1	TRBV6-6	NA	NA	TGTGCCAGCAGTTACCTTCAGGGGTTGAACACTGAAGCTTTCTTT	CASSYLQGLNTEAFF
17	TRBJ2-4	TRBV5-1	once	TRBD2	TGCGCCAGCAGCTTGGGGCTAGCGGGGCTCTCGGGATCCATTCAGTACTTC	CASSLGLAGLSGSIQYF
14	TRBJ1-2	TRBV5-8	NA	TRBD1	TGTGCCAGCAGCACGGACAGGGGGCTGGGTGGCTACACCTTC	CASSTDRGLGGYTF
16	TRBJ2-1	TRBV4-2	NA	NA	TGTGCCAGCAGCCAGGAAGACAGGAATTCGGACAATGAGCAGTTCTTC	CASSQEDRNSDNEQFF
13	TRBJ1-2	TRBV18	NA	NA	TGTGCCAGCTCACGGCGGGATCAGGATGGCTACACCTTC	CASSRRDQDGYTF
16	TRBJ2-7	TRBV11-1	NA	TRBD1	TGTGCCAGCAGCCGTACTCACAGGGGGCTCCACTACGAGCAGTACTTC	CASSRTHRGLHYEQYF
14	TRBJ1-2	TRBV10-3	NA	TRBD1	TGTGCCAGCACCACTCAGGGCAGGGGGCTTGGCTACACCTTC	CASTTQGRGLGYTF
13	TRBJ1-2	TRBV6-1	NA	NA	TGTGCCAGCAGTGCCTCAGGCGTCTCTGGCTACACCTTC	CASSASGVSGYTF
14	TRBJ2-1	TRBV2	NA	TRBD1	TGTGCCAGCCTACAGGGGAGCTCCTACAATGAGCAGTTCTTC	CASLQGSSYNEQFF
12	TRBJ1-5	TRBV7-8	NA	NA	TGTGCCAGCAGCTTACCTGATCAGCCCCAGCATTTT	CASSLPDQPQHF
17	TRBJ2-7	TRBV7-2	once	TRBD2	TGTGCCAGCAGCCCCGGGTGGCTAGCGGGCCCCTCCTACGAGCAGTACTTC	CASSPGWLAGPSYEQYF
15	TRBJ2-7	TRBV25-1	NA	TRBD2	TGTGCCAGCAGTGAATTTGGCGGGAGCTCCTACGAGCAGTACTTC	CASSEFGGSSYEQYF
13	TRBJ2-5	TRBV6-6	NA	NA	TGTGCCAGCAGTAAAGGGGGATTTGAGACCCAGTACTTC	CASSKGGFETQYF
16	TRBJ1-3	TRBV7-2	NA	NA	TGTGCCAGCAGCTTAGTGGCGGTACTCTCTGGAAACACCATATATTTT	CASSLVAVLSGNTIYF
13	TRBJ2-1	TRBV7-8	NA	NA	TGTGCCAGCAGCTTAGGAGCCCCCGATGAGCAGTTCTTC	CASSLGAPDEQFF
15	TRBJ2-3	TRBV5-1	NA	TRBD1	TGCGCCAGCAGCTTTAGGGGGCCTAGCCCAGATACGCAGTATTTT	CASSFRGPSPDTQYF
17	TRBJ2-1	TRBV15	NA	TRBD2	TGTGCCACCAGCCGAGCTAGCGGGAGAGGCTCCTACAATGAGCAGTTCTTC	CATSRASGRGSYNEQFF
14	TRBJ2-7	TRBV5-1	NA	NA	TGCGCCAGCAGCCCACCGGGAGAGTCCTACGAGCAGTACTTC	CASSPPGESYEQYF
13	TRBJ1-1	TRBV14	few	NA	TGTGCCAGCAGCCAAGATGGTCAGATAGAAGCTTTCTTT	CASSQDGQIEAFF
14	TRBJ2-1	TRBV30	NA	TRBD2	TGTGCCTGGAGGGGGAGACTAGCGGGATCTGAGCAGTTCTTC	CAWRGRLAGSEQFF
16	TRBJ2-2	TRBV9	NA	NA	TGTGCCAGCAGCGTAGACCCGGGATCCGACACCGGGGAGCTGTTTTTT	CASSVDPGSDTGELFF
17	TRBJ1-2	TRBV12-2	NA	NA	TGTGCAAGTCGCTCCAGGAGGCGAGCACAGTCTAACTATGGCTACACCTTC	CASRSRRRAQSNYGYTF
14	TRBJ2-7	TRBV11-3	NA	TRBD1	TGTGCCAGCAGCCACGGACAGGGGGGCTACGAGCAGTACTTC	CASSHGQGGYEQYF
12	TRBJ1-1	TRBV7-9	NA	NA	TGTGCCAGCAGCTTGTCGACAGGTGAAGCTTTCTTT	CASSLSTGEAFF
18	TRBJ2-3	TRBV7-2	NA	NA	TGTGCCAGCAGCTCCTCACACAGGGAAGGGGCTCTCTTAGATACGCAGTATTTT	CASSSSHREGALLDTQYF
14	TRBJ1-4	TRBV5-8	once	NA	TGTGCCAGCAGTCCCGGCAGGGGCGGTGAAAAACTGTTTTTT	CASSPGRGGEKLFF
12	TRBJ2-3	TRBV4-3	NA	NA	TGCGCCAGCAGCTCCACTAGGGATACGCAGTATTTT	CASSSTRDTQYF
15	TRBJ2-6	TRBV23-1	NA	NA	TGCGCCAACGAGGACAGATCAACTGGGGCCAACGTCCTGACTTTC	CANEDRSTGANVLTF
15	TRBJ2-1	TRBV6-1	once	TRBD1	TGTGCCAGCAGTGAACGGAAAACAGGGGGGAATGAGCAGTTCTTC	CASSERKTGGNEQFF
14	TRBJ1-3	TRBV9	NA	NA	TGTGCCAGCGAAAAAGGGGACTCTGGAAACACCATATATTTT	CASEKGDSGNTIYF
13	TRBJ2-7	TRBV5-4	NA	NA	TGTGCCAGCAGCCTGACTAGTCGGCTCGAGCAGTACTTC	CASSLTSRLEQYF
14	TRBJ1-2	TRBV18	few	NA	TGTGCCAGCTCACCATCTCCGACAGTCTATGGCTACACCTTC	CASSPSPTVYGYTF
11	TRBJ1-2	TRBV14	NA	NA	TGTGCCAGCGGGCAGAACTATGGCTACACCTTC	CASGQNYGYTF
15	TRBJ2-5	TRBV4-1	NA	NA	TGCGCCAGCAGCCAAGACCCCAACAGGGAGGGGACCCAGTACTTC	CASSQDPNREGTQYF
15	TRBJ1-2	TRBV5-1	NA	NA	TGTGCCAGCAACCTCAGGGCTTTTCGGCCCTATGGCTACACCTTC	CASNLRAFRPYGYTF
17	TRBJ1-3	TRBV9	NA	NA	TGTGCCAGCAGCGTAGATGTATCAGGGAAGGCTGGAAACACCATATATTTT	CASSVDVSGKAGNTIYF
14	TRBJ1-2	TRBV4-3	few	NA	TGCGCCAGCAGCCAATTACAGGAGAACTATGGCTACACCTTC	CASSQLQENYGYTF
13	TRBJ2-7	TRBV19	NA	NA	TGTGCCACAGCGAGACGGAGCTCCTACGAGCAGTACTTC	CATARRSSYEQYF
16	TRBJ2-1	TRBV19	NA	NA	TGTGCCAGTAGTGGGGCGGGGGCGCCCCCCTACAATGAGCAGTTCTTC	CASSGAGAPPYNEQFF
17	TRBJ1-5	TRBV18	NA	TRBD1	TGTGCCAGCACCTTAAATAGAAGGGACAGACAAAATCAGCCCCAGCATTTT	CASTLNRRDRQNQPQHF
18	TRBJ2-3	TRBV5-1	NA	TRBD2	TGCGCCAGCAGCCCCCCGGTGGGGACTAGCGGGAGCACAGATACGCAGTATTTT	CASSPPVGTSGSTDTQYF